Presented here are 19 T cell receptor beta chains from one specimen sequenced in a study of CD8+ T cells in alopecia areata. cDNA prepared by RNA extraction and subsequent reverse transcription served as the template for sequencing. Here immunoSEQ multiplex PCR was the method, and the copy in TCRdb shows in-frame clones only, minus some. The sample includes 100,000 to 150,000 clones, 47% of them seen just once. The sample was NKG2D-low CD8+ T cells sorted from blood. These receptors were collected from a human donor with alopecia areata.

The chain joins TRBV28 to TRBJ2-7; D is uncertain. V lost 3 bases and J 1 base, leaving 4 bases between the germline ends. The germline V gene has CDR1 MDHEN and CDR2 SYDVKM. The CDR3 contains 12 residues. CDR3 sequence reads: CASSFGSYEQYF. In DNA, the CDR3 is TGTGCCAGCAGTTTCGGATCCTACGAGCAGTACTTC.

This clone has a single count. J is TRBJ1-1 and V is TRBV29-1; D perhaps matches TRBD1 (5 bases). The V gene's germline CDR1 is SQVTM and CDR2 ANQGSEA. The CDR3 sequence is 10 residues long. Trimming left V 7 bases short and J 7 bases short, with 10 bases between. The CDR3 sequence: CSADGGEAFF. CDR3 sequence (DNA): TGCAGCGCCGACGGGGGTGAAGCTTTCTTT.

The rearrangement uses TRBV29-1 and TRBJ2-1, with 11 bases aligning to TRBD2. The germline gives CDR1 SQVTM, CDR2 ANQGSEA. V lost 6 bases, J lost 3 bases, and 19 bases stayed unmatched. The CDR3 loop spans 19 amino acids. The CDR3 loop reads CSVQPELAGVGLFYNEQFF. For the CDR3, the DNA is TGCAGCGTCCAACCCGAACTAGCGGGAGTTGGGCTTTTCTACAATGAGCAGTTCTTC.

The V call is TRBV30, the J call TRBJ2-2, with D maybe TRBD2 (6 bases). V was shortened by 5 bases and J by 5 bases, with 15 bases between the two germline ends. The CDR3 covers 14 residues. Germline loops: CDR1 GTSNPN, CDR2 SVGIG (reference sequence). The DNA for the CDR3 is TGTGCCTGGGTAAACGAGGGAGGTACCGGGGAGCTGTTTTTT. This gives the protein CAWVNEGGTGELFF.

This clone showed up just a few times. The chain combines TRBV29-1 with TRBJ1-1; unclear D gene. Per germline, CDR1 SQVTM and CDR2 ANQGSEA. V was cut by 6 bases and J by 2 bases, with 7 bases left in between. The CDR3 sequence is 11 residues long. In DNA, the CDR3 is TGCAGCGTCCCCCATAACACTGAAGCTTTCTTT. As protein: CSVPHNTEAFF.

This chain connects TRBV12-5 to TRBJ2-3, with D perhaps matching TRBD1 or TRBD2 (5 bases each). CDR1 is LGHNT and CDR2 is FRNRAP in the germline V gene. The CDR3 runs to 15 residues. V lost 5 bases, J lost 1 base, and 13 bases lay in between. CDR3 residues: CASGQWDRGTDTQYF. For the CDR3, the DNA is TGTGCTAGTGGTCAGTGGGACCGAGGCACAGATACGCAGTATTTT.

The chain is built from TRBV29-1 and TRBJ2-1, with D perhaps being TRBD1 or TRBD2 (5 bases each). Germline-derived CDR1 and CDR2 are SQVTM and ANQGSEA. V was shortened by 6 bases and J by 7 bases, with 16 bases between the two germline ends. This CDR3 region has 13 residues. CDR3 loop: CSVARYEGNEQFF. CDR3 DNA sequence: TGCAGCGTAGCCAGATATGAGGGGAATGAGCAGTTCTTC.

The chain links TRBV6-5 to TRBJ2-3; the match to TRBD2 covers 9 bases. Germline V CDR1 and CDR2: MNHEY, SVGAGI. V lost 0 bases to trimming and J lost 5 bases; unmatched junction nucleotides: 6. The CDR3 is made up of 16 amino acids. The DNA of the CDR3 is TGTGCCAGCAGTTACTCCCGTGCGGGGGGGAGAGATACGCAGTATTTT. Protein product: CASSYSRAGGRDTQYF.

This clone was observed a handful of times. The rearrangement uses TRBV29-1 and TRBJ2-5; possibly TRBD1 for D (5 bases). Germline CDR1 reads SQVTM; CDR2 reads ANQGSEA. The germline V and J ends were trimmed by 3 bases and 5 bases, with 16 bases remaining between them. CDR3 length: 14 amino acids. DNA of the CDR3: TGCAGCGTTGACTTTCTTGGTGGGGCTGAGACCCAGTACTTC. It specifies CSVDFLGGAETQYF.

The chain has TRBV29-1 and TRBJ2-2; TRBD1 aligns across 8 bases. The CDR3 is 15 residues long. Germline-derived CDR1 and CDR2 are SQVTM and ANQGSEA. With 6 bases clipped from V and 1 base from J, the junction kept 7 bases outside the gene matches. CDR3 in amino acids: CSVDRTGKNTGELFF. In DNA form, the CDR3 reads TGCAGCGTAGACCGGACAGGGAAGAACACCGGGGAGCTGTTTTTT.

The V gene is TRBV30, the J gene TRBJ2-1, with D possibly being TRBD1 (6 bases). The germline V gene has CDR1 GTSNPN and CDR2 SVGIG (reference sequence). Trimming took off 5 bases at V and 9 bases at J, with 11 bases between the two ends. This CDR3 is built from 11 residues. CDR3 residues: CAWGQGREQFF. DNA of the CDR3: TGTGCCTGGGGGCAGGGGCGTGAGCAGTTCTTC.

This clone occurred a few times. The chain joins TRBV6-6 to TRBJ2-2, with D perhaps matching TRBD1 or TRBD2 (5 bases each). The length of the CDR3 is 12 residues. V dropped 9 bases and J dropped 5 bases, with 10 bases sitting between them. Germline CDR1 reads MNHNY; CDR2 reads SVGAGI (reference sequence). This chain's CDR3 is CASIRETGELFF. The CDR3 nucleotides are TGTGCCAGTATCAGGGAGACCGGGGAGCTGTTTTTT.

This clone was counted between two and nine times. The rearrangement links TRBV7-9 to TRBJ1-1; D is uncertain. CDR1 and CDR2 (germline): SEHNR, FQNEAQ (reference sequence). V was trimmed by 10 bases and J by 3 bases, leaving 12 bases between them. This CDR3 has 12 amino acids. CDR3 sequence (DNA): TGTGCCACCTTCTTTCGGGACACTGAAGCTTTCTTT. This sequence encodes CATFFRDTEAFF.

The genes are TRBV28 and TRBJ2-2; D may be TRBD2 (5 bases). V lost 10 bases, J lost 2 bases, and 20 bases lay in between. The CDR3 totals 16 residues. Germline CDR1 and CDR2: MDHEN and SYDVKM. CDR3 sequence reads: CATVDFPYSNTGELFF. In DNA, the CDR3 is TGTGCCACCGTGGACTTTCCCTATTCCAACACCGGGGAGCTGTTTTTT.

The V call is TRBV28, the J call TRBJ2-7; D is unclear. Germline V CDR1 and CDR2: MDHEN, SYDVKM. V lost 6 bases and J 2 bases, leaving 8 bases between the germline ends. The CDR3 is made up of 12 amino acids. The CDR3 sequence is CASRSVTYEQYF. The CDR3 DNA is TGTGCCAGCAGATCGGTCACCTACGAGCAGTACTTC.

The chain recombines TRBV29-1 with TRBJ2-3; perhaps TRBD2 as D (5 bases). V gave up 8 bases and J gave up 9 bases, with 24 bases separating them. Germline loops: CDR1 SQVTM, CDR2 ANQGSEA. This CDR3 spans 14 amino acids. This chain's CDR3 is CSLLLGPSGKTQYF. The DNA of the CDR3 is TGCAGCCTACTACTAGGACCATCCGGGAAAACGCAGTATTTT.

This clone was found once. The chain is built from TRBV4-1 and TRBJ2-1; no clear D. Trimming stripped 3 bases from V and 9 bases from J, with 9 bases between. The CDR3 consists of 12 residues. Germline V gene lookup returns CDR1 MGHRA and CDR2 YSYEKL. CDR3 loop: CASSHPTGEQFF. The CDR3 DNA reads TGCGCCAGCAGCCACCCGACGGGTGAGCAGTTCTTC.

V gene TRBV28 combines with J gene TRBJ2-1; TRBD2 matches at 7 bases. J lost 6 bases, V lost 6 bases, and 8 bases had no gene match. The CDR3 is 14 amino acids. Germline CDR1 MDHEN, CDR2 SYDVKM. CDR3 sequence: CASSSGLRGNEQFF. DNA for the CDR3: TGTGCCAGCAGCTCGGGACTAAGGGGCAATGAGCAGTTCTTC.

The chain is built from TRBV30 and TRBJ2-1, with D possibly called TRBD1 or TRBD2 (5 bases each). The CDR3 covers 13 residues. CDR1 and CDR2 (germline): GTSNPN, SVGIG (reference sequence). Between the trimmed V and J ends, which lost 0 bases and 6 bases, there was a span of 9 bases. CDR3 coding DNA: TGTGCCTGGAGTGTATTGGGGACCAATGAGCAGTTCTTC. Translating it yields CAWSVLGTNEQFF.